A selection of T cell receptor beta chains follows, all from one sample in a study of blood T cell repertoires in COVID-19. Assay: immunoSEQ multiplex PCR; the TCRdb copy retains only in-frame clones and omits some. The repertoire has 55,000 to 65,000 clones, 70% to 90% of them found once; the top ten carry around 8.3%. The sequenced sample was peripheral blood. All receptors come from a human donor with active COVID-19. The donor label of this sample is uncertain. Each CDR3 is given without its conserved first and last residue. The D gene is left open where the match is weak.

CDR3,D,J,V
ASSSERSTDTQY,.,TRBJ2-3,TRBV5-1
ASSFGQVGYEQY,TRBD1,TRBJ2-7,TRBV27
ASSLDLTRKETQY,.,TRBJ2-5,TRBV3-1/TRBV3-2
ASSVGQKETQY,.,TRBJ2-5,TRBV5-4
ASSSSGESTDTQY,TRBD2,TRBJ2-3,TRBV27
ASSYSTGPQY,.,TRBJ2-5,TRBV6-5
ASSFNAGGTDTQY,.,TRBJ2-3,TRBV7-2
ASSSPPGQGLETQY,TRBD1,TRBJ2-5,TRBV5-1
ASSATGNQPQH,.,TRBJ1-5,TRBV9
ASSPGQSYEQY,.,TRBJ2-7,TRBV7-3
ASIGLESTDTQY,.,TRBJ2-3,TRBV6-5
ASSPPRQGSYEQY,TRBD1,TRBJ2-7,TRBV28
ASSVGISGQSYNEQF,TRBD2,TRBJ2-1,TRBV9
ASRYRDTGELF,.,TRBJ2-2,TRBV9
SVEGKRYEQY,.,TRBJ2-7,TRBV29-1
ASSLGRAPNEQF,.,TRBJ2-1,TRBV7-3
ASSLAGRGRGYT,TRBD1,TRBJ1-2,TRBV7-6
ASSSTSGSFHEQY,TRBD2,TRBJ2-7,TRBV6-5
ASSYSASGTPYTQY,TRBD2,TRBJ2-3,TRBV6-5
ASKDITLPNQPQH,.,TRBJ1-5,TRBV19
ASSVSGIREQY,.,TRBJ2-7,TRBV5-1
ASSSNTGYGNQPQH,.,TRBJ1-5,TRBV7-9
ASSFSFTDTQY,.,TRBJ2-3,TRBV9
ASGLRGTGYT,.,TRBJ1-2,TRBV30
ASSLWPSIDNEQF,.,TRBJ2-1,TRBV11-3
ARRRGGEKLF,.,TRBJ1-4,TRBV21-1
ASTPRRGTDTQY,.,TRBJ2-3,TRBV7-2
ASSLGGTALNEKLF,TRBD1,TRBJ1-4,TRBV5-1
ASSPNGGSNTGELF,.,TRBJ2-2,TRBV18
ASSPGSQETQY,.,TRBJ2-5,TRBV9
ASTLLPVSSGNTIY,.,TRBJ1-3,TRBV5-1
ASSPGEGYNSPLH,.,TRBJ1-6,TRBV7-6
ASSPGAGIGNQPQH,.,TRBJ1-5,TRBV5-1
ASSLRTSSYEQY,TRBD2,TRBJ2-7,TRBV5-1
ASSLLSSNYGYT,.,TRBJ1-2,TRBV5-1
ASSTTGGLNYGYT,TRBD1,TRBJ1-2,TRBV5-1
ASSFQGGADTEAF,TRBD1,TRBJ1-1,TRBV5-6
SATQGALEQY,.,TRBJ2-7,TRBV29-1
ASSDLAGGNEQY,TRBD2,TRBJ2-7,TRBV2
ASSSVYTEAF,.,TRBJ1-1,TRBV12-3/TRBV12-4
ASSLGTSYSGELF,TRBD2,TRBJ2-2,TRBV5-4
ASSLTGLAGGQSDTQY,TRBD2,TRBJ2-3,TRBV3-1/TRBV3-2
SVERQYNEQF,.,TRBJ2-1,TRBV29-1
ASSPFTGVNTEAF,TRBD1,TRBJ1-1,TRBV3-1/TRBV3-2
ASSILKTDRYGYT,.,TRBJ1-2,TRBV19
ASSQRTGEWTPLH,TRBD1,TRBJ1-6,TRBV6-5
ASSLRREVVETQY,.,TRBJ2-5,TRBV28
ASSYPTGTGPYEQY,TRBD1,TRBJ2-7,TRBV6-5
ASSQEVTSGRPTGTQY,TRBD2,TRBJ2-5,TRBV4-3
ASSRTGVGDGYT,TRBD1,TRBJ1-2,TRBV28
ASRRASDTQY,.,TRBJ2-3,TRBV19
ASSLSGASTDTQY,TRBD2,TRBJ2-3,TRBV14
ASSQTQKCYEQY,.,TRBJ2-7,TRBV6-4